This T cell receptor (beta chain) was documented in a study of T-cell reconstitution after alpha-beta-depleted transplantation in children. Notes on the study in general: In patients about two months after transplant, alpha-beta T cells reportedly arose from several hundred expanded graft clones. T-cell counts and diversity at one year post-transplant came mainly from newly produced T cells.

This clonotype was counted many times. Its specificity is unknown. The germline gives CDR1 LGHNA, CDR2 YNFKEQ. V was clipped by 4 bases and J by 5 bases; unmatched bases: 5. The CDR3 is 14 amino acids. Molecular barcoding with unique molecular identifiers was used for the TCRbeta library. One entry per CDR3 protein, called by TCRdb with MiXCR from the PCR reads. Of around 240,000 distinct CDR3 sequences in the sample, around 7.8% are singletons; the top ten hold almost 6.5%. Sequencing used PBMCs, mostly from graft donor cells, obtained 180 days after TCRalphabeta/CD19-depleted stem cell transplant. This chain links TRBV4-2 with TRBJ1-5; TRBD1 agrees at 7 bases. The sequence derives from a male patient younger than 18 who had a stem cell transplant for acute lymphoblastic leukemia, so the T cells may come from the graft donor. The CDR3 DNA is TGTGCCAGCAGCCCCCAGGGGGTTGATCAGCCCCAGCATTTT. As protein: CASSPQGVDQPQHF.